This T cell receptor beta chain was sequenced in a study of T cell responses to AZD1222 COVID-19 vaccine. Findings of the study overall: Unmutated variant regions are reportedly targeted by nearly half of spike-specific TCRs.

This clone was seen once. Its antigen is unknown. CDR1 and CDR2 (germline): SGHTA, FQGNSA. V shed 3 bases and J shed 1 base, with 7 bases lying between them. The CDR3 runs 15 residues. Data came from immunoSEQ multiplex PCR; TCRdb stores just in-frame clones and leaves some out. The data show 70,000 to 95,000 clones, around 93% seen once. This clonotype originated in an adult who received the AZD1222 COVID-19 vaccine. The chain carries TRBV7-2 and TRBJ2-6; D possibly corresponds to TRBD2 (6 bases). The sample in question was peripheral blood, obtained 28 days after the second AZD1222 dose. CDR3 DNA: TGTGCCAGCAGCTTTGGGGGGTCTGGGGCCAACGTCCTGACTTTC. Residues: CASSFGGSGANVLTF.